The clone carrying this TCR beta chain was found a few times. This specimen belongs to a study of T cells in Graves' hyperthyroidism and ophthalmopathy. This CDR3 is built from 18 residues. V dropped 0 bases and J dropped 5; count of bases not matched to a gene: 9. The V gene's germline CDR1 is SGHDN and CDR2 FVKESK. Amplified TCR beta CDR3 regions derived from RNA transcripts. HTBI primers drove first-round RT-PCR of the TCR CDR3. TCRdb reprocessed the multiplex PCR reads via MiXCR and lists one record per CDR3 protein. Of about 720,000 distinct CDR3 sequences detected, 18% appear once; the ten largest clones hold approximately 15%.

This sequence originates from a woman aged 50 to 65 with Graves' hyperthyroidism that later progressed to Graves' ophthalmopathy. The chain joins TRBV14 to TRBJ2-5; 13 bases fit TRBD2. The sequenced sample was blood. CDR3 in DNA: TGTGCCAGCAGCCAAGATACTAGCGGGGGGGCCCCACCCGAGACCCAGTACTTC. Translation: CASSQDTSGGAPPETQYF.